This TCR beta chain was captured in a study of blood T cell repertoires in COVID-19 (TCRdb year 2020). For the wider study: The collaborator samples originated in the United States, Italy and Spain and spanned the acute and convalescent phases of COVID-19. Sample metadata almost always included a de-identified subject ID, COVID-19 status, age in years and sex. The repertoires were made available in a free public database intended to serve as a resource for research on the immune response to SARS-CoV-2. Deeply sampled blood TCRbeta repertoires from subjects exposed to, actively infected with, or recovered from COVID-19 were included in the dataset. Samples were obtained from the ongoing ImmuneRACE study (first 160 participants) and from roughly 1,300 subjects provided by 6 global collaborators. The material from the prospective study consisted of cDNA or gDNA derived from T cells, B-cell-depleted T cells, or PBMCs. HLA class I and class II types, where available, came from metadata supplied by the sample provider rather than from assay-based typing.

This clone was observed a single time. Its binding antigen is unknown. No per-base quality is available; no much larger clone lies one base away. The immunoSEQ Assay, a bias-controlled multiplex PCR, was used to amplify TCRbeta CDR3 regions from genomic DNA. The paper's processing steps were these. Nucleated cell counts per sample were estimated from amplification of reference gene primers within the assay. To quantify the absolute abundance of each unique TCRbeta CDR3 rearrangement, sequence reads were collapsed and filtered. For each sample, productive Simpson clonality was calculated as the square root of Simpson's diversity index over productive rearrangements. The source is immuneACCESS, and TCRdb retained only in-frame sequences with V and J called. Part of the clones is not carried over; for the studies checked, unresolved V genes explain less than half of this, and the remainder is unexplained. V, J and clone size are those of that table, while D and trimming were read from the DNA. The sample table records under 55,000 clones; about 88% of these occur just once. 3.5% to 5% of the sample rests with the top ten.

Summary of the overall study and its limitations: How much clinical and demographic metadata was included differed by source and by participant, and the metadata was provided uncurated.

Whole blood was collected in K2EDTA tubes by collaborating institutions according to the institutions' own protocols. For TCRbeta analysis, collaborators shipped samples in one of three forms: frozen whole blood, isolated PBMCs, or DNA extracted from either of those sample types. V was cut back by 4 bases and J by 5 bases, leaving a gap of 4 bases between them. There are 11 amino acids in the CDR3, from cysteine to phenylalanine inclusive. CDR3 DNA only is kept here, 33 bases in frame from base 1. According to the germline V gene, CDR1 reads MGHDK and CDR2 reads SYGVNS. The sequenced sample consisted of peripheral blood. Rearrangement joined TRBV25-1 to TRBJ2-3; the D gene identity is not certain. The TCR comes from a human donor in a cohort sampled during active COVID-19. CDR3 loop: CASSALDTQYF. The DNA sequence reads TGTGCCAGCAGTGCCCTAGATACGCAGTATTTT.